This TCR beta chain derives from a study of blood T cells in healthy people across ages. The germline V and J ends were trimmed by 0 bases and 4 bases, with 17 bases remaining between them. This CDR3 has 17 amino acids. Germline V gene data show CDR1 as MGHRA and CDR2 as YSYEKL. Whole-study results and caveats: Observed TCR beta diversity per million T cells went down as age went up. This fall followed a roughly linear course with age.

A second about 7 to 12 cycle PCR used barcoded and J-beta primers. A single record per CDR3 protein comes from TCRdb applying MiXCR to the 5' RACE reads. Among 550,000 to 750,000 distinct CDR3 sequences, 20% to 25% were seen once, and the ten largest hold under 4%. This clonotype came up a few times. Its antigen is as yet unknown. The sequenced material came from blood. The chain joins TRBV4-1 to TRBJ2-3; the D is unclear. The TCR originated in a man in his 70s in good health. CDR3 DNA: TGCGCCAGCAGCCAAGAGGCCAGCTTCAAGCCCGCAGATACGCAGTATTTT. Residues: CASSQEASFKPADTQYF.